The clone carrying this TCR beta chain was counted a few times. The data were produced by immunoSEQ multiplex PCR, yet TCRdb's version contains in-frame clones alone and is incomplete. Among around 150,000 clones listed, about 83% were seen once. V was shortened by 6 bases and J by 4 bases, with 12 bases between the two germline ends. This CDR3 has 13 residues. The germline CDR1 and CDR2 sequences are MNHNY and SVGAGI (reference sequence). The data were obtained in a study of blood T cell repertoires in COVID-19. In the study overall: Sites in the United States, Italy and Spain provided acute and convalescent COVID-19 samples. Nucleic acid was either cDNA or gDNA, and it came from T cells, B-cell-depleted T cells, or PBMCs.

The chain couples TRBV6-6 to TRBJ1-1, with D possibly matching TRBD1 (6 bases). The sample taken for sequencing was peripheral blood. The clonotype comes from a woman in her 40s with acute or convalescent COVID-19. CDR3 amino acids: CASSPGGPTEAFF. CDR3 in DNA: TGTGCCAGCAGCCCGGGGGGGCCCACTGAAGCTTTCTTT.